The clone carrying this TCR beta chain occurred a few times. This sample was included in a study of control samples from healthy donors and cancer patients. The CDR3 is 15 residues long. V lost 0 bases, J lost 4 bases, and 4 bases stayed unmatched. The germline V gene encodes CDR1 SGHRS and CDR2 YFSETQ. Some clones are missing from TCRdb's copy, which holds only in-frame ones; the method was immunoSEQ multiplex PCR. The table lists 90,000 or so clones, around four fifths of them singletons. The TCR was taken from a man aged 25 to 40 in good health. The sequenced material came from blood. This chain joins TRBV5-1 and TRBJ1-5, with 7 bases matching TRBD1. CDR3 sequence reads: CASSLETGPNQPQHF. The CDR3 nucleotides are TGCGCCAGCAGCTTGGAGACAGGGCCGAATCAGCCCCAGCATTTT.